This entry is about one TCR beta chain. The antigen this receptor binds is unknown. The input lacks base qualities; no much larger clone sits a single base away. The data were taken from a study of T cell changes during pregnancy in multiple sclerosis (dated by TCRdb to the late 2010s). Describing the broader study: The study examined how the T cell repertoire changed over the course of pregnancy in women with multiple sclerosis.

Receptor amplification or capture employed the immunoSEQ multiplex PCR assay. Sourced from immuneACCESS, this table was stored by TCRdb with only in-frame sequences that have V and J called. A share of the clones is absent; for the studies checked, an unresolved V gene accounts for under half, and the remainder has no known explanation. The sample table holds around 70,000 clones, of which about 95% were seen once. The ten top clones hold approximately 0.58% of the sample. The CDR3 holds 16 amino acids from the cysteine to the phenylalanine. The CDR3 DNA has 48 bases and is translated from base 1. V is cut back by 4 bases and J by 3 bases, with 3 bases in the junction unmatched. CDR1 and CDR2, looked up from the germline V gene, are SGHRS and YFSETQ.

The specimen was peripheral blood, collected in the third trimester of pregnancy. The source of this sequence is a female donor with multiple sclerosis, enrolled in a pregnancy study. The chain was built from TRBV5-1 and TRBJ2-3; 15 nucleotides in the junction match TRBD2. The DNA sequence follows: TGCGCCAGCAGCCCCGGGACTAGCGGGGGGACAGATACGCAGTATTTT. Its protein product is CASSPGTSGGTDTQYF. Here the CDR3 is joined to the reference TRBV5-1 and TRBJ2-3 genes, and the full variable domain is: KAGVTQTPRYLIKTRGQQVTLSCSPISGHRSVSWYQQTPGQGLQFLFEYFSETQRNKGNFPGRFSGRQFSNSRSEMNVSTLELGDSALYLCASSPGTSGGTDTQYFGPGTRLTVL.